This T cell receptor (beta chain) was profiled in a study of breast tumors, draining lymph nodes, adjacent tissues. This clonotype was counted only a few times. Each CDR3 protein gets one entry after TCRdb re-called the multiplex PCR reads with MiXCR. The table includes approximately 180,000 distinct CDR3 sequences, approximately 33% detected once. Axillary draining lymph nodes of breast cancer patients supplied the node samples. The junction had 6 bases not matched to a gene; V was cut back by 5 bases and J by 3 bases. The CDR3 runs 15 residues. The germline gives CDR1 MDHEN, CDR2 SYDVKM. The specimen was axillary lymph node tissue. This chain links TRBV28 with TRBJ2-7, with TRBD1 identical over 11 bases. This receptor was obtained from a female donor with breast cancer. Some clones in this sample may be carry-over from other donors' samples. CDR3 sequence reads: CASSPWTGGIYEQYF. CDR3 sequence (DNA): TGTGCCAGCAGTCCCTGGACAGGGGGCATCTACGAGCAGTACTTC.